The rows below give T cell receptor beta chains drawn from one sample of a study of patients and donors after allogeneic stem cell transplantation. From the RT-PCR reads, TCRdb called clonotypes with MiXCR, one entry per CDR3 protein. The sample lists 800,000 to 1,000,000 distinct CDR3 sequences; about a sixth were seen once. Sequences were obtained from blood, either unsorted or a sorted T cell fraction (not recorded which). Source of these receptors: a human donor who was either an allogeneic HSCT recipient or a stem cell or donor lymphocyte infusion donor (not recorded which). It is not recorded whose cells these are; they may come from a transplant donor. The CDR3 runs from the conserved cysteine through the conserved F or W. D genes are given only for firm matches. Expanded clones are given a class, and other clones once, few, many or no size at all.

v_gene: TRBV7-3; j_gene: TRBJ2-7; d_gene: NA; abundance: few; CDR3nt: TGTGCCAGCAGCTTGCACCTCCCCGTAACGCTGCAGTACTTC; CDR3aa: CASSLHLPVTLQYF
v_gene: TRBV12-3/TRBV12-4; j_gene: TRBJ2-2; d_gene: TRBD1; abundance: few; CDR3nt: TGTGCCAGCAGTTTTGGCCGCACAGGGGGAGTGGGCACCGGGGAGCTGTTTTTT; CDR3aa: CASSFGRTGGVGTGELFF
v_gene: TRBV5-1; j_gene: TRBJ2-5; d_gene: TRBD2; abundance: few; CDR3nt: TGCGCCAGCAGCTTGAGGGGACTAGCGGGAGTGGGAGGAGAGACCCAGTACTTC; CDR3aa: CASSLRGLAGVGGETQYF
v_gene: TRBV6-1; j_gene: TRBJ2-7; d_gene: NA; abundance: NA; CDR3nt: TGTGCCAGCAGTCCTAAGCCTCTGAAATTCTACGAGCAGTACTTC; CDR3aa: CASSPKPLKFYEQYF
v_gene: TRBV7-9; j_gene: TRBJ2-1; d_gene: TRBD1; abundance: NA; CDR3nt: TGTGCCAGCAGCGGGACAGGGGACTACAATGAGCAGTTCTTC; CDR3aa: CASSGTGDYNEQFF
v_gene: TRBV27; j_gene: TRBJ2-6; d_gene: NA; abundance: few; CDR3nt: TGTGCCAGCAGTTTTAAGGCAGTGAAACACTCTGGGGCCAACGTCCTGACTTTC; CDR3aa: CASSFKAVKHSGANVLTF
v_gene: TRBV10-3; j_gene: TRBJ1-1; d_gene: TRBD1; abundance: few; CDR3nt: TGTGCCATCAGTGGGACAGGGATTAAGGCGAACACTGAAGCTTTCTTT; CDR3aa: CAISGTGIKANTEAFF
v_gene: TRBV10-3; j_gene: TRBJ2-2; d_gene: TRBD1; abundance: many; CDR3nt: TGTGCCACCCGGACAGGGGGGAACACCGGGGAGCTGTTTTTT; CDR3aa: CATRTGGNTGELFF
v_gene: TRBV12-3/TRBV12-4; j_gene: TRBJ2-7; d_gene: NA; abundance: NA; CDR3nt: TGTGCCAGCAGCCATACCTCTTCGGGGACCCCTCTCCACGAGCAGTACTTC; CDR3aa: CASSHTSSGTPLHEQYF
v_gene: TRBV6-5; j_gene: TRBJ1-3; d_gene: NA; abundance: NA; CDR3nt: TGTGCCAGCAGTTACTCGAGTCAGTCGGGAAACACCATATATTTT; CDR3aa: CASSYSSQSGNTIYF
v_gene: TRBV3-1; j_gene: TRBJ2-7; d_gene: TRBD2; abundance: NA; CDR3nt: TGTGCCAGCAGCCCGGTAATTGGACTAGCTTCCCACGAGCAGTACTTC; CDR3aa: CASSPVIGLASHEQYF
v_gene: TRBV4-1; j_gene: TRBJ2-5; d_gene: NA; abundance: NA; CDR3nt: TGCGCCAGCAGCAGCCAGGGTTGGGCCCAGTACTTC; CDR3aa: CASSSQGWAQYF
v_gene: TRBV20-1; j_gene: TRBJ1-6; d_gene: NA; abundance: NA; CDR3nt: TGCAGTGCTAGAGATTACGGGGCCGGCTCCTATAATTCACCCCTCCACTTT; CDR3aa: CSARDYGAGSYNSPLHF
v_gene: TRBV4-2; j_gene: TRBJ2-1; d_gene: TRBD2; abundance: few; CDR3nt: TGTGCCAGCAGCCAAGAGGCTAGCGGGTTAAACGGTGAGCAGTTCTTC; CDR3aa: CASSQEASGLNGEQFF
v_gene: TRBV12-3/TRBV12-4; j_gene: TRBJ2-3; d_gene: TRBD2; abundance: NA; CDR3nt: TGTGCCAGCAGTTTAGGGGTAGCGGGAGCCGGAGATACGCAGTATTTT; CDR3aa: CASSLGVAGAGDTQYF
v_gene: TRBV5-1; j_gene: TRBJ2-1; d_gene: TRBD2; abundance: many; CDR3nt: TGCGCCAGCAGCTTACGGGCTAGCGGGGGGAGCTCCTACAATGAGCAGTTCTTC; CDR3aa: CASSLRASGGSSYNEQFF
v_gene: TRBV5-1; j_gene: TRBJ1-6; d_gene: NA; abundance: few; CDR3nt: TGCGCCAGCAGCTTGGTAGCGGACTCCTATAATTCACCCCTCCACTTT; CDR3aa: CASSLVADSYNSPLHF
v_gene: TRBV7-9; j_gene: TRBJ2-2; d_gene: TRBD1; abundance: few; CDR3nt: TGTGCCAGCAGCCCCCCTGGGACAGCAAACACCGGGGAGCTGTTTTTT; CDR3aa: CASSPPGTANTGELFF
v_gene: TRBV12-3/TRBV12-4; j_gene: TRBJ1-1; d_gene: NA; abundance: many; CDR3nt: TGTGCCAGCAGTCCCGCTGAACTGAACACTGAAGCTTTCTTT; CDR3aa: CASSPAELNTEAFF
v_gene: TRBV29-1; j_gene: TRBJ1-1; d_gene: NA; abundance: NA; CDR3nt: TGCAGCGTCAGGGTGATGTTGGACACTGAAGCTTTCTTT; CDR3aa: CSVRVMLDTEAFF
v_gene: TRBV5-1; j_gene: TRBJ1-1; d_gene: NA; abundance: few; CDR3nt: TGCGCCAGCAGCTGGGCAGGGGCCACTGAAGCTTTCTTT; CDR3aa: CASSWAGATEAFF
v_gene: TRBV5-1; j_gene: TRBJ1-4; d_gene: TRBD1; abundance: few; CDR3nt: TGCGCCAGCAGCTTGGGACAGGGAAGAACTAATGAAAAACTGTTTTTT; CDR3aa: CASSLGQGRTNEKLFF
v_gene: TRBV7-2; j_gene: TRBJ2-1; d_gene: NA; abundance: NA; CDR3nt: TGTGCCAGCAGCTCGCCTTCGGAGCAGTTCTTC; CDR3aa: CASSSPSEQFF
v_gene: TRBV20-1; j_gene: TRBJ1-1; d_gene: NA; abundance: few; CDR3nt: TGCAGTGGTAGGGGACTGAACACTGAAGCTTTCTTT; CDR3aa: CSGRGLNTEAFF
v_gene: TRBV11-2; j_gene: TRBJ1-2; d_gene: NA; abundance: few; CDR3nt: TGTGCCAGCAGCCCTCGGTCCAACCGGGCCTATGGCTACACCTTC; CDR3aa: CASSPRSNRAYGYTF
v_gene: TRBV12-3/TRBV12-4; j_gene: TRBJ2-2; d_gene: TRBD1; abundance: few; CDR3nt: TGTGCCAGCAGTTCCTCACAGGGGGCTTATGATCTCGGGGAGCTGTTTTTT; CDR3aa: CASSSSQGAYDLGELFF
v_gene: TRBV6-1; j_gene: TRBJ2-3; d_gene: TRBD1; abundance: few; CDR3nt: TGTGCCAGCAGGCTCCGGGACAGGAGCACAGATACGCAGTATTTT; CDR3aa: CASRLRDRSTDTQYF
v_gene: TRBV25-1; j_gene: TRBJ1-1; d_gene: NA; abundance: NA; CDR3nt: TGTGCCAACAGTGAATCGGGTGCGGCTGAAGCTTTCTTT; CDR3aa: CANSESGAAEAFF
v_gene: TRBV6-1; j_gene: TRBJ1-4; d_gene: NA; abundance: NA; CDR3nt: TGTGCCAGCTGCGGACCTGCAACTAATGAAAAACTGTTTTTT; CDR3aa: CASCGPATNEKLFF
v_gene: TRBV6-5; j_gene: TRBJ1-3; d_gene: NA; abundance: few; CDR3nt: TGTGCCAGCAGTTATAGCCCGACAAGCTCTGGAAACACCATATATTTT; CDR3aa: CASSYSPTSSGNTIYF
v_gene: TRBV5-1; j_gene: TRBJ2-5; d_gene: NA; abundance: NA; CDR3nt: TGCGCCAGCAGCTTGAACGGGATGGGGGAGACCCAGTACTTC; CDR3aa: CASSLNGMGETQYF
v_gene: TRBV4-1; j_gene: TRBJ1-1; d_gene: TRBD1; abundance: few; CDR3nt: TGCGCCAGCAGCCCCAGACCGGGACAGGGGGCTGCTGAAGCTTTCTTT; CDR3aa: CASSPRPGQGAAEAFF
v_gene: TRBV5-6; j_gene: TRBJ2-7; d_gene: NA; abundance: few; CDR3nt: TGTGCCAGCAGCTTGGCTCGGGGCCCCTCCTACGAGCAGTACTTC; CDR3aa: CASSLARGPSYEQYF
v_gene: TRBV4-1; j_gene: TRBJ2-7; d_gene: TRBD1; abundance: NA; CDR3nt: TGCGCCAGCAGCCACCCGGACAGGTACGAGCAGTACTTC; CDR3aa: CASSHPDRYEQYF
v_gene: TRBV20-1; j_gene: TRBJ1-2; d_gene: NA; abundance: NA; CDR3nt: TGCAGTGCTAGTTCGGGTTCTAACTATGGCTACACCTTC; CDR3aa: CSASSGSNYGYTF
v_gene: TRBV4-3; j_gene: TRBJ2-3; d_gene: TRBD2; abundance: NA; CDR3nt: TGCGCCAGCAGCCAAGAGCTAGCGGTTAGCACAGATACGCAGTATTTT; CDR3aa: CASSQELAVSTDTQYF
v_gene: TRBV20-1; j_gene: TRBJ2-1; d_gene: NA; abundance: few; CDR3nt: TGCAGTGCTAGATCCCTTACACCGGGTCTACATGAGCAGTTCTTC; CDR3aa: CSARSLTPGLHEQFF
v_gene: TRBV10-3; j_gene: TRBJ2-6; d_gene: TRBD2; abundance: NA; CDR3nt: TGTGCCATCAGCGGGACCGGGACTAGCTTTGGGGCCAACGTCCTGACTTTC; CDR3aa: CAISGTGTSFGANVLTF
v_gene: TRBV20-1; j_gene: TRBJ2-2; d_gene: NA; abundance: few; CDR3nt: TGCAGTGCAACCGGGACTCACAACACCGGGGAGCTGTTTTTT; CDR3aa: CSATGTHNTGELFF
v_gene: TRBV5-1; j_gene: TRBJ1-1; d_gene: TRBD1; abundance: NA; CDR3nt: TGCGCCAGCAGCTTGGGAAGGACAGGGAAGAACACTGAAGCTTTCTTT; CDR3aa: CASSLGRTGKNTEAFF
v_gene: TRBV4-1; j_gene: TRBJ1-2; d_gene: NA; abundance: NA; CDR3nt: TGCGCCAGCAGCGAAATACAGGGTAGTAACTATGGCTACACCTTC; CDR3aa: CASSEIQGSNYGYTF
v_gene: TRBV4-1; j_gene: TRBJ2-7; d_gene: TRBD2; abundance: few; CDR3nt: TGCGCCAGCAGCTCCATGGCTAGCGGTTACGAGCAGTACTTC; CDR3aa: CASSSMASGYEQYF
v_gene: TRBV5-1; j_gene: TRBJ1-2; d_gene: NA; abundance: few; CDR3nt: TGCGCCAGCAGCTACGGACAGAAGGTCAATGGCTACACCTTC; CDR3aa: CASSYGQKVNGYTF
v_gene: TRBV20-1; j_gene: TRBJ1-1; d_gene: NA; abundance: NA; CDR3nt: TGCAGTGCCCCCGACAGCGAAGCTTTCTTT; CDR3aa: CSAPDSEAFF
v_gene: TRBV25-1; j_gene: TRBJ2-5; d_gene: NA; abundance: NA; CDR3nt: TGTGCCAGCAGTGAATTAACGACAGGCCGGGAGACCCAGTACTTC; CDR3aa: CASSELTTGRETQYF
v_gene: TRBV20-1; j_gene: TRBJ2-3; d_gene: NA; abundance: NA; CDR3nt: TGCAGTGCTAGAGAAATAAATCCTAGCACAGATACGCAGTATTTT; CDR3aa: CSAREINPSTDTQYF
v_gene: TRBV30; j_gene: TRBJ1-4; d_gene: NA; abundance: NA; CDR3nt: TGTGCCTGGAGTGTTTCAGGGTTTGGGGAAAAACTGTTTTTT; CDR3aa: CAWSVSGFGEKLFF
v_gene: TRBV10-3; j_gene: TRBJ2-3; d_gene: TRBD2; abundance: few; CDR3nt: TGTGCCATCAGTGACCGGCTAGCGGGGGATACGCAGTATTTT; CDR3aa: CAISDRLAGDTQYF
v_gene: TRBV10-3; j_gene: TRBJ1-2; d_gene: NA; abundance: NA; CDR3nt: TGTGCCATCAGTGATTCGACAGCCTATGGCTACACCTTC; CDR3aa: CAISDSTAYGYTF
v_gene: TRBV7-2; j_gene: TRBJ2-7; d_gene: NA; abundance: NA; CDR3nt: TGTGCCAGCAGCTTACTTCGGGACCGCATCTACGAGCAGTACTTC; CDR3aa: CASSLLRDRIYEQYF
v_gene: TRBV5-1; j_gene: TRBJ1-1; d_gene: NA; abundance: NA; CDR3nt: TGCGCCAGCCGCGCCTTGGGTCCGGCTGAAGCTTTCTTT; CDR3aa: CASRALGPAEAFF
v_gene: TRBV6-1; j_gene: TRBJ2-1; d_gene: TRBD2; abundance: NA; CDR3nt: TGTGCCAGCAGTCCGACCCCCCCGGCTAGCGGGGGATTTGAGCAGTTCTTC; CDR3aa: CASSPTPPASGGFEQFF
v_gene: TRBV7-2; j_gene: TRBJ2-2; d_gene: TRBD2; abundance: NA; CDR3nt: TGTGCCAGCAGCACCGGGGGGGCCACCGGGGAGCTGTTTTTT; CDR3aa: CASSTGGATGELFF
v_gene: TRBV2; j_gene: TRBJ2-1; d_gene: NA; abundance: NA; CDR3nt: TGTGCCAGCAGCCAGTGGGGGGGCCAGCCCCCACACAATGAGCAGTTCTTC; CDR3aa: CASSQWGGQPPHNEQFF
v_gene: TRBV20-1; j_gene: TRBJ1-2; d_gene: NA; abundance: few; CDR3nt: TGCAGTGCTACCAGGGAAGACTATGGCTACACCTTC; CDR3aa: CSATREDYGYTF